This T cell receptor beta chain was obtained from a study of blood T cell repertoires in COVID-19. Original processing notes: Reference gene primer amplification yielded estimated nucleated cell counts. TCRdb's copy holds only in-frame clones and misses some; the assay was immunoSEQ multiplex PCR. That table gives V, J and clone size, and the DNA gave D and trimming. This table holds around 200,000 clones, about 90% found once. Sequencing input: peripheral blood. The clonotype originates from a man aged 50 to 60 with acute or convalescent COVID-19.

For the CDR3, the DNA is TGTGCCAGCAGCTTTCCTAGCGGGTTTTATTTTGAGCAGTTCTTC. This encodes CASSFPSGFYFEQFF. The rearrangement joins TRBV3-1 (or the pseudogene TRBV3-2) to TRBJ2-1; 8 bases are a match to TRBD2. From germline, CDR1 is LGHDT and CDR2 YNNKEL (reference sequence). This CDR3 contains 15 residues. V shed 5 bases and J 9 bases; nucleotides not matched to a gene: 12.